This T cell receptor beta chain was documented in a study of blood T cell repertoires in COVID-19. Study-level background: The study drew acute and convalescent COVID-19 samples from the United States, Italy and Spain. The analysed material was cDNA or gDNA that came from T cells, B-cell-depleted T cells, or PBMCs.

Original processing methods: Estimation of nucleated cell counts was performed using reference gene primer amplification. Profiling relied on immunoSEQ multiplex PCR, and the TCRdb table lists in-frame clones only, not all of them. D and trimming were read from the DNA, whereas the V and J calls and clone size are those reported in that table. The sample lists around 180,000 clones, under 90% occurring once. The trim removed 2 bases at V and 7 bases at J, leaving 4 bases unmatched. CDR1 is MNHEY, CDR2 SVGEGT, per germline. The length of the CDR3 is 13 residues. The J gene is TRBJ1-1, the V gene TRBV6-2 or TRBV6-3, with 7 bases lining up with TRBD1. This clonotype was sampled from a human donor in a cohort sampled during active COVID-19. The sample comprised peripheral blood. The CDR3 DNA follows: TGTGCCAGCAGTTACGTACAGGGGCATGAAGCTTTCTTT. Protein product: CASSYVQGHEAFF.